This T cell receptor beta chain derives from a study of shared clonotypes between healthy human individuals (dated by TCRdb to 2020 to 2021). Regarding the complete study: The cohort comprised a couple of women and three men aged 18 to 49 years. Leukapheresis yielded between about 0.94 and 8.9 billion PBMCs per donor. The study deeply sequenced blood TCR repertoires of five healthy adults to estimate repertoire size and the extent of clonotype sharing between individuals. Different laboratories and diverse techniques were used to prepare libraries and sequence TCR repertoires, to increase sequencing depth and limit assay-specific biases. Study-wide findings and limitations: Only blood was sampled, and tissue TCR repertoires likely differ from those in blood. The genetic and exposure-history diversity represented was limited by the small number of donors. Pairwise subsampling indicated that sequencing depth was expected to affect the degree of clonotype sharing among donors.

Using the deep immunoSEQ assay, TCR CDR3 regions were amplified from genomic DNA by multiplex PCR. Extracted genomic DNA from each cell subset was distributed evenly across all wells of several immunoSEQ 96-well plates, and each plate was treated as a replicate. For unsorted PBMC, each replicate PCR was loaded with roughly 330 ng genomic DNA, equivalent to around 30,000 T cell genomes. Unsorted PBMC genomic DNA was sequenced across ten immunoSEQ deep assay plates. Purified libraries were quantified with a Qubit 3.0 fluorometer, sized on a Bioanalyzer 2100, and re-quantified with the KAPA Library Quantification kit. Every immunoSEQ 96-well plate was sequenced on a dedicated single-read 150-cycle Illumina NextSeq 550 flow cell. Per the original workflow: The immunoSEQ output contained only junctional sequences without quality scores, so filtering could not match that applied to full-length reads. Sequences were annotated with PyIR, a Python wrapper for IgBLAST v1.9, and V/J genes and CDR3 were assigned using IMGT germline references. Reads were removed for weak V/J assignments (E-value above 1e-6), missing CDR3, stop codons, out-of-frame junctions, or ambiguous translated residues. V3J clonotypes were defined as sequences sharing an identical inferred V gene, J gene, and CDR3 amino acid sequence. Percentage overlap between repertoires was calculated by dividing the number of shared unique clonotypes by the size of the smaller repertoire. Three approaches were used to assess repertoire richness: RTK rarefaction, the Chao1 estimator, and Recon v2.1 estimates of unobserved clonotypes. The table comes from immuneACCESS by way of TCRdb, which keeps in-frame sequences with V and J called. Part of the clones is missing from these tables; in studies checked, under half for an unresolved V gene and the rest for unknown reasons. Clone size and the V and J calls come from that table; the DNA yielded D and trimming. In this sample the table shows about 460,000 clones, about 74% of which occur a single time. Of the sample, approximately 12% is held by the ten largest clones.

Remarks on this clone: What this receptor recognizes is not known. Base qualities are not provided; no much larger clone lies one nucleotide away.

Measured from the cysteine to the phenylalanine, the CDR3 is 16 residues long. Just CDR3 DNA is preserved here, 48 bases in frame from base 1. V has 3 bases trimmed and J has 2 bases trimmed; junction bases matching no gene number 4. Reading the germline V gene gives CDR1 SGHDT and CDR2 YYEEEE. Healthy HIV-negative adults with no recently reported acute infections or vaccinations were included as donors. Every donor was a Caucasian adult living in Nashville, Tennessee, USA. For unsorted samples, 96 million or so PBMCs were counted, and genomic DNA was extracted using the QIAamp DNA Blood Mini kit. After blood collection by leukapheresis, PBMCs were isolated using Ficoll-Histopaque density gradient centrifugation and then cryopreserved in the vapor phase of liquid nitrogen.

The material sequenced was PBMCs. The V and J genes are TRBV5-6 and TRBJ2-7, and TRBD2 matches 14 of the central bases. This TCR was sampled from a woman between 40 and 50 years old in good health. Some clones in this sample may be carry-over from other donors' samples. The CDR3 region has the sequence CASSSGLAGDPYEQYF. The DNA reads TGTGCCAGCAGCTCGGGACTAGCGGGAGATCCCTACGAGCAGTACTTC.